A selection of T cell receptor beta chains follows, all from one sample in a study of memory CD4+ T cells and cytomegalovirus serostatus. Data came from immunoSEQ multiplex PCR; TCRdb stores just in-frame clones and leaves some out. The sample holds about 75,000 clones; approximately 78% are singletons and the top ten take 2% to 3%. Sample: memory CD4+ T cells from blood. The receptors were sampled from an adult in good health and CMV-seropositive. CDR3s include the opening cysteine and the closing phenylalanine or tryptophan. Fields, in order: D gene, clone size, J gene, CDR3 length, V gene, CDR3 protein, CDR3 DNA. A D gene is named only where the DNA matches it firmly. Clone size is shown for a subset of rows, as once, few, many or a class of expanded clone.

d_gene: .
abundance: once
j_gene: TRBJ2-1
len: 15
v_gene: TRBV11-3
CDR3aa: CASSLGRGWADEQFF
CDR3nt: TGTGCCAGCAGCTTAGGTCGGGGTTGGGCGGATGAGCAGTTCTTC

d_gene: .
abundance: .
j_gene: TRBJ2-1
len: 16
v_gene: TRBV19
CDR3aa: CASSLRRERPYNEQFF
CDR3nt: TGTGCCAGTAGTCTCCGGAGGGAGCGCCCCTACAATGAGCAGTTCTTC

d_gene: .
abundance: .
j_gene: TRBJ2-1
len: 13
v_gene: TRBV11-3
CDR3aa: CASRRTGPGEQFF
CDR3nt: TGTGCCAGCCGTAGGACGGGGCCCGGTGAGCAGTTCTTC

d_gene: .
abundance: .
j_gene: TRBJ1-1
len: 11
v_gene: TRBV20-1
CDR3aa: CSPQMNTEAFF
CDR3nt: TGCAGTCCCCAAATGAACACTGAAGCTTTCTTT

d_gene: TRBD1
abundance: once
j_gene: TRBJ2-2
len: 15
v_gene: TRBV6-6
CDR3aa: CASTPTGGRTGELFF
CDR3nt: TGTGCCAGCACTCCGACAGGGGGCAGGACCGGGGAGCTGTTTTTT

d_gene: TRBD1
abundance: .
j_gene: TRBJ1-5
len: 16
v_gene: TRBV6-5
CDR3aa: CASSYSIAGGSQPQHF
CDR3nt: TGTGCCAGCAGTTATTCAATAGCAGGGGGAAGTCAGCCCCAGCATTTT

d_gene: .
abundance: .
j_gene: TRBJ1-2
len: 13
v_gene: TRBV28
CDR3aa: CASVKGLGYGYTF
CDR3nt: TGTGCCAGCGTCAAGGGGCTCGGCTATGGCTACACCTTC

d_gene: .
abundance: few
j_gene: TRBJ1-6
len: 14
v_gene: TRBV10-3
CDR3aa: CAISDSSYNSPLHF
CDR3nt: TGTGCCATCAGTGACAGCTCCTATAATTCACCCCTCCACTTT

d_gene: TRBD2
abundance: .
j_gene: TRBJ2-3
len: 18
v_gene: TRBV7-2
CDR3aa: CASSLAWGLAGATDTQYF
CDR3nt: TGTGCCAGCAGCTTGGCGTGGGGGCTAGCGGGAGCGACAGATACGCAGTATTTT

d_gene: TRBD1
abundance: few
j_gene: TRBJ1-4
len: 14
v_gene: TRBV19
CDR3aa: CASKPQGSNEKLFF
CDR3nt: TGTGCCAGTAAACCACAGGGGTCTAATGAAAAACTGTTTTTT

d_gene: TRBD1
abundance: .
j_gene: TRBJ1-1
len: 17
v_gene: TRBV28
CDR3aa: CASSLGQAYQPGGSAFF
CDR3nt: TGTGCCAGCAGTTTAGGACAGGCATACCAACCGGGTGGTTCGGCTTTCTTT

d_gene: .
abundance: once
j_gene: TRBJ2-5
len: 14
v_gene: TRBV18
CDR3aa: CASSPPGVQETQYF
CDR3nt: TGTGCCAGCTCACCCCCCGGGGTACAAGAGACCCAGTACTTC

d_gene: .
abundance: once
j_gene: TRBJ2-2
len: 14
v_gene: TRBV2
CDR3aa: CASVKGGDTGELFF
CDR3nt: TGTGCCAGCGTAAAGGGGGGCGACACCGGGGAGCTGTTTTTT

d_gene: TRBD1
abundance: .
j_gene: TRBJ2-1
len: 14
v_gene: TRBV11-2
CDR3aa: CASSPDRVGIEQFF
CDR3nt: TGTGCCAGCAGCCCGGACAGGGTTGGGATTGAGCAGTTCTTC

d_gene: TRBD2
abundance: .
j_gene: TRBJ2-1
len: 15
v_gene: TRBV4-1
CDR3aa: CASSLLAGASHEQFF
CDR3nt: TGCGCCAGCAGCCTTCTAGCGGGAGCTTCCCATGAGCAGTTCTTC

d_gene: .
abundance: .
j_gene: TRBJ2-3
len: 15
v_gene: TRBV19
CDR3aa: CASSMGGPSTDTQYF
CDR3nt: TGTGCCAGTAGTATGGGCGGACCTAGCACAGATACGCAGTATTTT

d_gene: .
abundance: few
j_gene: TRBJ1-5
len: 17
v_gene: TRBV2
CDR3aa: CASSDSEPYRGHQPQHF
CDR3nt: TGTGCCAGCAGTGATAGTGAACCTTATAGAGGGCATCAGCCCCAGCATTTT

d_gene: .
abundance: once
j_gene: TRBJ2-3
len: 16
v_gene: TRBV18
CDR3aa: CASSPSRGGPGDTQYF
CDR3nt: TGTGCCAGCTCACCATCTCGCGGGGGCCCGGGAGATACGCAGTATTTT

d_gene: .
abundance: .
j_gene: TRBJ1-2
len: 15
v_gene: TRBV4-1
CDR3aa: CASSQPTEGTSGYTF
CDR3nt: TGCGCCAGCAGCCAACCGACGGAGGGGACTAGTGGCTACACCTTC

d_gene: TRBD2
abundance: few
j_gene: TRBJ2-3
len: 18
v_gene: TRBV5-1
CDR3aa: CASSLAGSGTSRTDTQYF
CDR3nt: TGCGCCAGCAGCTTGGCCGGTAGCGGGACCTCCCGCACAGATACGCAGTATTTT

d_gene: .
abundance: .
j_gene: TRBJ1-5
len: 14
v_gene: TRBV19
CDR3aa: CATGGIYSNQPQHF
CDR3nt: TGTGCCACCGGCGGCATTTATAGCAATCAGCCCCAGCATTTT

d_gene: .
abundance: .
j_gene: TRBJ1-2
len: 11
v_gene: TRBV29-1
CDR3aa: CSVYHLEGYTF
CDR3nt: TGCAGCGTTTATCACCTGGAGGGCTACACCTTC

d_gene: .
abundance: .
j_gene: TRBJ2-5
len: 12
v_gene: TRBV27
CDR3aa: CASSRNGETQYF
CDR3nt: TGTGCCAGCAGTAGGAACGGGGAGACCCAGTACTTC

d_gene: TRBD2
abundance: .
j_gene: TRBJ2-1
len: 15
v_gene: TRBV5-4
CDR3aa: CASSPGLAGFDEQFF
CDR3nt: TGTGCCAGCAGCCCCGGACTAGCGGGATTCGATGAGCAGTTCTTC

d_gene: TRBD1
abundance: .
j_gene: TRBJ2-1
len: 14
v_gene: TRBV11-2
CDR3aa: CASSRTGVYNEQFF
CDR3nt: TGTGCCAGCAGCCGGACAGGGGTTTACAATGAGCAGTTCTTC

d_gene: TRBD1
abundance: .
j_gene: TRBJ1-5
len: 13
v_gene: TRBV29-1
CDR3aa: CSVGTGGGQPQHF
CDR3nt: TGCAGCGTCGGGACAGGGGGAGGACAGCCCCAGCATTTT

d_gene: TRBD2
abundance: .
j_gene: TRBJ2-3
len: 15
v_gene: TRBV7-9
CDR3aa: CASSPGLAAADTQYF
CDR3nt: TGTGCCAGCAGCCCGGGACTAGCGGCCGCAGATACGCAGTATTTT

d_gene: .
abundance: few
j_gene: TRBJ1-2
len: 13
v_gene: TRBV29-1
CDR3aa: CSALGQGDMGYTF
CDR3nt: TGCAGCGCCCTGGGGCAGGGTGATATGGGCTACACCTTC

d_gene: .
abundance: .
j_gene: TRBJ1-3
len: 14
v_gene: TRBV15
CDR3aa: CATSRGTSGNTIYF
CDR3nt: TGTGCCACCAGCAGAGGAACCTCTGGAAACACCATATATTTT

d_gene: .
abundance: few
j_gene: TRBJ2-1
len: 14
v_gene: TRBV27
CDR3aa: CASSRRTLNNEQFF
CDR3nt: TGTGCCAGCAGTCGCCGGACTCTGAACAATGAGCAGTTCTTC

d_gene: .
abundance: .
j_gene: TRBJ1-1
len: 13
v_gene: TRBV4-1
CDR3aa: CASRYRETTQAFF
CDR3nt: TGCGCCAGCAGGTACCGGGAGACAACACAAGCTTTCTTT

d_gene: .
abundance: .
j_gene: TRBJ1-1
len: 14
v_gene: TRBV6-5
CDR3aa: CASSYTRVGTEAFF
CDR3nt: TGTGCCAGCAGTTACACTAGGGTAGGCACTGAAGCTTTCTTT

d_gene: .
abundance: .
j_gene: TRBJ1-3
len: 15
v_gene: TRBV11-3
CDR3aa: CASSPRLGSGNTIYF
CDR3nt: TGTGCCAGCAGCCCCCGTCTGGGCTCTGGAAACACCATATATTTT

d_gene: .
abundance: .
j_gene: TRBJ1-3
len: 16
v_gene: TRBV10-3
CDR3aa: CAISTSDGYSGNTIYF
CDR3nt: TGTGCCATCAGTACCTCGGACGGCTACTCTGGAAACACCATATATTTT

d_gene: TRBD1
abundance: .
j_gene: TRBJ2-1
len: 13
v_gene: TRBV19
CDR3aa: CASRGQNRNEQFF
CDR3nt: TGTGCCAGTAGGGGACAGAACAGGAATGAGCAGTTCTTC

d_gene: TRBD2
abundance: .
j_gene: TRBJ2-3
len: 14
v_gene: TRBV13
CDR3aa: CASSRGLAQDTQYF
CDR3nt: TGTGCCAGCAGTCGTGGACTAGCCCAGGATACGCAGTATTTT

d_gene: TRBD1
abundance: .
j_gene: TRBJ1-3
len: 16
v_gene: TRBV7-9
CDR3aa: CASSPTGRGTGNTIYF
CDR3nt: TGTGCCAGCAGCCCGACAGGGAGGGGTACTGGAAACACCATATATTTT

d_gene: .
abundance: .
j_gene: TRBJ1-1
len: 14
v_gene: TRBV7-9
CDR3aa: CASSTNGQGREAFF
CDR3nt: TGTGCCAGCAGCACCAATGGACAAGGCCGTGAAGCTTTCTTT

d_gene: TRBD2
abundance: .
j_gene: TRBJ2-2
len: 15
v_gene: TRBV5-1
CDR3aa: CASSLGLAGVGELFF
CDR3nt: TGCGCCAGCAGCTTGGGTCTAGCGGGAGTTGGGGAGCTGTTTTTT

d_gene: TRBD2
abundance: once
j_gene: TRBJ2-1
len: 18
v_gene: TRBV7-2
CDR3aa: CASSSRDRLAGGPGEQFF
CDR3nt: TGTGCCAGCAGCTCCCGAGACCGACTAGCGGGGGGGCCTGGTGAGCAGTTCTTC

d_gene: TRBD1
abundance: .
j_gene: TRBJ1-1
len: 17
v_gene: TRBV5-1
CDR3aa: CASSENLGQGVNTEAFF
CDR3nt: TGCGCCAGCAGCGAGAACCTGGGACAGGGGGTGAACACTGAAGCTTTCTTT

d_gene: TRBD1
abundance: .
j_gene: TRBJ2-3
len: 13
v_gene: TRBV29-1
CDR3aa: CSVERTGTDTQYF
CDR3nt: TGCAGCGTTGAACGGACAGGGACAGATACGCAGTATTTT

d_gene: .
abundance: .
j_gene: TRBJ2-4
len: 13
v_gene: TRBV11-3
CDR3aa: CASSLVRVDIQYF
CDR3nt: TGTGCCAGCAGCTTAGTCAGGGTGGACATTCAGTACTTC